Presented here are 4 T cell receptor beta chains from one specimen sequenced in a study of OX40 agonist ivuxolimab in advanced cancers. Library preparation was by the immunoSEQ multiplex PCR assay. Here the immuneACCESS table is served through TCRdb, limited to in-frame sequences with V and J called. Missing clones are a known gap in these copies; in checked studies unresolved V genes cover under half, and the rest lacks a known reason. In this sample the table shows roughly 100,000 clones, roughly 90% of which occur a single time. Less than 1% of the sample rests with the top ten. Sequencing used CD4+ or CD8+ T cells sorted from blood, obtained in a trial of the OX40 agonist ivuxolimab. The receptors derive from an adult with an advanced solid tumor such as melanoma, head and neck, liver or kidney cancer.

This chain joins TRBV10-3 and TRBJ2-5; tentatively, D is TRBD1 (6 bases). This CDR3 has 14 amino acids. Trimming removed 2 bases from V and 5 bases from J, with 12 bases in between. Looked up from germline, CDR1 is ENHRY and CDR2 is SYGVKD. In nucleotides, the CDR3 is TGTGCCATCAGTGAGGTTCTCCAGGGGGAGACCCAGTACTTC. Protein: CAISEVLQGETQYF.

The V gene is TRBV30, the J gene TRBJ1-3; a possible D gene is TRBD1 (5 bases). This CDR3 is built from 15 residues. V was cut by 1 base and J by 2 bases, with 12 bases left in between. CDR1 GTSNPN and CDR2 SVGIG come from the germline V gene (reference sequence). The CDR3 DNA reads as TGTGCCTGGAGTGCTTCCTTGGGGCCTGGAAACACCATATATTTT. Its protein is CAWSASLGPGNTIYF.

J is TRBJ2-1 and V is TRBV30; D perhaps matches TRBD1 (5 bases). Trimming left V 3 bases short and J 3 bases short, with 15 bases between. This CDR3 is 15 amino acids long. Germline V gene lookup returns CDR1 GTSNPN and CDR2 SVGIG (reference sequence). The CDR3 spells CAWSLQTGIYNEQFF. In nucleotides, the CDR3 is TGTGCCTGGAGCCTCCAAACAGGTATCTACAATGAGCAGTTCTTC.

This clone was seen once. The CDR3 is CASSLDGTGGGNTIYF. The CDR3 nucleotides read TGTGCCAGCAGCTTGGACGGGACAGGGGGTGGAAACACCATATATTTT. The chain carries TRBV5-4 and TRBJ1-3, with TRBD1 matching over 11 bases. This CDR3 region has 16 residues. Unmatched junction bases numbered 2, after V lost 0 bases and J lost 3 bases. Germline assignment: CDR1 SGHNT and CDR2 YYREEE (reference sequence). Combining the CDR3 with reference TRBV5-4 and TRBJ1-3 gives the whole variable domain ETGVTQSPTHLIKTRGQQVTLRCSSQSGHNTVSWYQQALGQGPQFIFQYYREEENGRGNFPPRFSGLQFPNYSSELNVNALELDDSALYLCASSLDGTGGGNTIYFGEGSWLTVV.